A selection of T cell receptor beta chains follows, all from one sample in a study of blood T cell repertoires in COVID-19. Repertoires were generated with immunoSEQ multiplex PCR, while TCRdb's copy carries only in-frame clones and drops some. This sample has 70,000 to 95,000 clones, with about 93% found just once. The sequencing input was peripheral blood. These receptors originate from a woman in her 50s in a cohort sampled during active COVID-19. CDR3s include the opening cysteine and the closing phenylalanine or tryptophan. D genes are given only for firm matches. Clone size is given for some rows only: seen once, a few or many times, or a class if the clone is expanded.

j_call cdr3_length v_call d_call clone_size cdr3_nt cdr3_aa
TRBJ2-7 16 TRBV18 TRBD1 . TGTGCCAGCTCACCAGCCTACGGGACAGGAATCTACGAGCAGTACTTC CASSPAYGTGIYEQYF
TRBJ2-5 16 TRBV7-9 TRBD2 . TGTGCCAGCAGCTTGTCTAGCGGGCGGTCGGGAGAGACCCAGTACTTC CASSLSSGRSGETQYF
TRBJ2-3 15 TRBV7-8 TRBD2 . TGTGCCAGCAGTTCAAATAGCGGGAGTCGGGATACGCAGTATTTT CASSSNSGSRDTQYF
TRBJ2-5 17 TRBV5-4 . . TGTGCCAGCAGCTTGGCGGGGAGTAGCGGCTCAAAAGAGACCCAGTACTTC CASSLAGSSGSKETQYF
TRBJ2-7 16 TRBV19 TRBD2 . TGTGCCAGTAGTCCGCAAACTACTAGCGGCCCCTACGAGCAGTACTTC CASSPQTTSGPYEQYF
TRBJ1-1 13 TRBV19 TRBD1 . TGTGCCAGTAGGAGACAGGGAGGCACTGAAGCTTTCTTT CASRRQGGTEAFF
TRBJ1-5 14 TRBV27 TRBD1 . TGTGCCAGCAGTTTGAAGGGGGCTCGGCAGCCCCAGCATTTT CASSLKGARQPQHF
TRBJ1-1 17 TRBV30 . . TGTGCCTGGCGGTTAAGCCCTTACAGGGCCTTGAACACTGAAGCTTTCTTT CAWRLSPYRALNTEAFF
TRBJ1-2 13 TRBV6-6 . once TGTGCCAGCAGTTACACCGAGATCTATGGCTACACCTTC CASSYTEIYGYTF
TRBJ1-2 14 TRBV18 TRBD1 . TGTGCCAGCTCACCGGGACAGGGATCACTTGGCTACACCTTC CASSPGQGSLGYTF
TRBJ1-2 15 TRBV27 . . TGTGCCAGCAGTTTAAGGCCCATACAGGGAGATGGCTACACCTTC CASSLRPIQGDGYTF
TRBJ2-3 17 TRBV25-1 TRBD1 once TGTGCCAGCAGTCGCACCGACAGGGGGCTACTCACAGATACGCAGTATTTT CASSRTDRGLLTDTQYF
TRBJ1-1 15 TRBV18 . . TGTGCCAGCTCACTAGACAGGCTACTGAACACTGAAGCTTTCTTT CASSLDRLLNTEAFF
TRBJ2-7 15 TRBV6-5 TRBD1 . TGTGCCGCCGGCCGGTTAGGGGACAGGGGCTACGAGCAGTACTTC CAAGRLGDRGYEQYF
TRBJ1-2 17 TRBV4-1 TRBD1 once TGCGCCAGCAGCCAAGGGGACACAGGGGGGCTGCTAGGGGGCTACACCTTC CASSQGDTGGLLGGYTF
TRBJ2-1 13 TRBV2 . . TGTGCCAGCCTTAAAGGACAGTACAATGAGCAGTTCTTC CASLKGQYNEQFF
TRBJ2-1 15 TRBV29-1 TRBD2 . TGCAGCGCTGGAAGGACTAGCGGGACGGGGGGTGAGCAGTTCTTC CSAGRTSGTGGEQFF
TRBJ2-3 15 TRBV10-3 TRBD1 . TGTGCCATCAGTAACAACCAGGGGGCTGAAAATACGCAGTATTTT CAISNNQGAENTQYF
TRBJ2-7 15 TRBV10-3 TRBD2 . TGTGCCATCAGTTCTAGCGGGACGTCCCATAGCGAGCAGTACTTC CAISSSGTSHSEQYF
TRBJ2-7 20 TRBV5-1 TRBD1 . TGCGCCAGCAGCTTGGCCGGATACAGCCGGTCGACAGGGGCCCCCTACGAGCAGTACTTC CASSLAGYSRSTGAPYEQYF
TRBJ2-7 17 TRBV18 TRBD1 few TGTGCCAGCTCACCCCTAGGGACAGATCATCCCCCCTACGAGCAGTACTTC CASSPLGTDHPPYEQYF
TRBJ1-4 16 TRBV18 . . TGTGCCAGCTCACCCACGAGGATAGTAACTAATGAAAAACTGTTTTTT CASSPTRIVTNEKLFF
TRBJ1-5 15 TRBV6-5 . few TGTGCCAGCAGATCACAGGGTAATAGCAATCAGCCCCAGCATTTT CASRSQGNSNQPQHF
TRBJ2-2 16 TRBV24-1 . . TGTGCCACACAACCAGGGGACACTTCGAACACCGGGGAGCTGTTTTTT CATQPGDTSNTGELFF
TRBJ2-5 15 TRBV3-1/TRBV3-2 . . TGTGCCAGCAGCCAAGATCTCACGGTCGCGGAGACCCAGTACTTC CASSQDLTVAETQYF
TRBJ1-1 13 TRBV28 . . TGTGCCAGCAGTGCTGACATGAACACTGAAGCTTTCTTT CASSADMNTEAFF
TRBJ1-2 13 TRBV12-3/TRBV12-4 . . TGTGCCAGCAGTTACGGGTTTAACTATGGCTACACCTTC CASSYGFNYGYTF
TRBJ2-7 13 TRBV28 TRBD1 . TGTGCCAGCAGTTTTCGAAGGGGGCAAGAGCAGTACTTC CASSFRRGQEQYF
TRBJ2-3 16 TRBV7-3 TRBD1 . TGTGCCAGCAGCTTAAGGGGACAGGGTATTACAGATACGCAGTATTTT CASSLRGQGITDTQYF
TRBJ2-2 14 TRBV9 . . TGTGCCAGCAGCGGCGGCCCCTCGGGGGGGGAGCTGTTTTTT CASSGGPSGGELFF
TRBJ2-1 15 TRBV5-1 TRBD2 . TGCGCCAGCAGCTTACTAGCGGGTGCCTACAATGAGCAGTTCTTC CASSLLAGAYNEQFF
TRBJ1-1 15 TRBV10-3 TRBD1 . TGTGCCATCAGAGGGACAGGTGGGGGGTTGACTGAAGCTTTCTTT CAIRGTGGGLTEAFF
TRBJ2-7 16 TRBV7-8 TRBD1 . TGTGCCAGCAGCTGGACCGGGACAGGGAAATCCTACGAGCAGTACTTC CASSWTGTGKSYEQYF
TRBJ1-4 15 TRBV5-1 TRBD1 . TGCGCCAGCAGCTTGGGACAGGGGGCGTACGAAAAACTGTTTTTT CASSLGQGAYEKLFF
TRBJ1-2 12 TRBV20-1 . . TGCAGTGCTAGTCTGGGGGCGCGTGGCTACACCTTC CSASLGARGYTF
TRBJ1-2 15 TRBV7-8 . . TGTGCCAGCAGCTTAGAGTTATACAGTTCGGCTGGCTACACCTTC CASSLELYSSAGYTF
TRBJ2-5 15 TRBV12-5 TRBD1 . TGTGCTAGTGGTTCCACCCCGGGACAGAAAGAGACCCAGTACTTC CASGSTPGQKETQYF